Below are 14 T cell receptor beta chains sequenced from a single sample in a study of T cell repertoires in cytomegalovirus infection. TCRdb recomputed calls from the reads with MiXCR, one row per CDR3 protein. The sample shows around 230,000 distinct CDR3 sequences, under 8.5% of them seen only once. Material for sequencing was PBMCs. These receptors originate from a human donor in good health (CMV status not recorded). Some clones in this sample may be carry-over from other donors' samples.

This clonotype was seen repeatedly, ten times or more. The chain combines TRBV20-1 with TRBJ1-2; D remains unclear. CDR3 size: 13 residues. Germline V CDR1 and CDR2: DFQATT, SNEGSKA (reference sequence). V gave up 6 bases and J gave up 2 bases, with 13 bases separating them. The CDR3 coding sequence is TGCAGTGCCCCGGGGAGAAACAACTATGGCTACACCTTC. It encodes CSAPGRNNYGYTF.

Ten or more counts support this clonotype. The CDR3 DNA reads as TGCAGTGCTAGGGGGGCAGCGGGGGGGGACTACAATGAGCAGTTCTTC. Translation: CSARGAAGGDYNEQFF. The gene calls are TRBV20-1 and TRBJ2-1; TRBD2 agrees at 10 bases. This CDR3 spans 16 amino acids. From germline, CDR1 is DFQATT and CDR2 SNEGSKA (reference sequence). V shed 3 bases and J 3 bases; nucleotides not matched to a gene: 8.

This clonotype was detected ten times or more. This chain links TRBV29-1 with TRBJ2-3; maybe TRBD2 (6 bases). The V and J ends lost 1 base and 0 bases respectively, with 11 bases between them. The CDR3 is made up of 15 amino acids. Germline V gives CDR1 SQVTM, CDR2 ANQGSEA. The CDR3 coding sequence is TGCAGCGTTGAAGGGAGTAGCGGAAGCACAGATACGCAGTATTTT. It codes for CSVEGSSGSTDTQYF.

This clonotype came up many times. The chain links TRBV27 to TRBJ2-2; D might be TRBD1 (6 bases). V was shortened by 4 bases and J by 6 bases, with 12 bases between the two germline ends. CDR1 MNHEY and CDR2 SMNVEV come from the germline V gene (reference sequence). The CDR3 contains 14 residues. The CDR3 spells CASSSNRVAGELFF. The CDR3 region has the DNA TGTGCCAGCAGTTCCAACAGGGTGGCCGGGGAGCTGTTTTTT.

This clonotype was counted at least ten times. The chain has TRBV6-1 and TRBJ1-1; D unresolved. Germline lookup yields CDR1 MNHNS and CDR2 SASEGT. The CDR3 spans 13 residues. Trimming removed 4 bases from V and 3 bases from J, with 9 bases in between. CDR3 region: CASSAVWDTEAFF. Written as DNA, the CDR3 is TGTGCCAGCAGTGCCGTGTGGGACACTGAAGCTTTCTTT.

The V call is TRBV28, the J call TRBJ2-6; D gene uncertain. Germline values: CDR1 MDHEN, CDR2 SYDVKM. The V end lost 7 bases, the J end lost 2 bases, and 6 bases lay between the germline ends. The CDR3 length is 13 residues. In DNA form, the CDR3 reads TGTGCCAGCACCGGAGCTGGGGCCAACGTCCTGACTTTC. It translates to CASTGAGANVLTF. Variable domain in full (rest from reference TRBV28 and TRBJ2-6): DVKVTQSSRYLVKRTGEKVFLECVQDMDHENMFWYRQDPGLGLRLIYFSYDVKMKEKGDIPEGYSVSREKKERFSLILESASTNQTSMYLCASTGAGANVLTFGAGSRLTVL.

Of note for this clonotype: In this CDR3 the conserved last residue, phenylalanine or tryptophan, is missing, so a read error is likely. The chain carries TRBV7-2 and TRBJ1-5, with D possibly TRBD1 on 5 matching bases. The germline V gene encodes CDR1 SGHTA and CDR2 FQGNSA. The CDR3 is 17 residues long. The CDR3 protein is CASRPPAAQGFNQPQHS. The DNA for the CDR3 is TGTGCCAGCAGGCCCCCCGCTGCCCAGGGCTTCAATCAGCCTCAGCATTCT.

In this sample, this clonotype turned up a few times. J is TRBJ1-1 and V is TRBV30; D gene unclear. This CDR3 region has 16 residues. CDR1 and CDR2 (germline): GTSNPN, SVGIG (reference sequence). The V and J ends lost 0 bases and 2 bases respectively, with 16 bases between them. The chain's CDR3 is CAWSVDSGERNTEAFF. CDR3 DNA sequence: TGTGCCTGGAGTGTAGACTCTGGGGAGAGAAACACTGAAGCTTTCTTT.

This chain links TRBV19 with TRBJ2-5, with no clear D. Germline lookup yields CDR1 LNHDA and CDR2 SQIVND (reference sequence). The CDR3 spans 11 residues. Between the trimmed V and J ends, which lost 5 bases and 7 bases, there was a span of 8 bases. DNA for the CDR3: TGTGCCAGTAGTTCCCGTGGGACCCAGTACTTC. Translated, it gives CASSSRGTQYF. The full variable domain, completed using reference TRBV19 and TRBJ2-5, is DGGITQSPKYLFRKEGQNVTLSCEQNLNHDAMYWYRQDPGQGLRLIYYSQIVNDFQKGDIAEGYSVSREKKESFPLTVTSAQKNPTAFYLCASSSRGTQYFGPGTRLLVL.

In its sample, this clonotype was seen many times. This chain uses TRBV10-3 with TRBJ2-7; D may be TRBD1 (6 bases). The CDR3 has 13 residues. Trimming took 10 bases from V and 2 from J, leaving 15 bases between them. Germline V gene sequence: CDR1 ENHRY, CDR2 SYGVKD. The CDR3 sequence: CATCPGQTYEQYF. DNA of the CDR3: TGTGCCACCTGTCCCGGACAGACCTACGAGCAGTACTTC.

There are a few counts of this clonotype. The CDR3 loop is CASRTGANYGYTF. The CDR3, as DNA: TGTGCCAGCCGGACAGGTGCGAACTATGGCTACACCTTC. This chain links TRBV28 with TRBJ1-2; 7 positions agree with TRBD1. The CDR3 is 13 amino acids. V shed 8 bases, J shed 2 bases, and the junction held 5 bases outside the gene matches. Germline V lookup: CDR1 MDHEN, CDR2 SYDVKM.

The sample holds many counts of this clonotype. J is TRBJ2-1 and V is TRBV10-3; 9 bases fit TRBD2. Germline V gene lookup returns CDR1 ENHRY and CDR2 SYGVKD. The CDR3 loop spans 16 amino acids. V gave up 6 bases and J gave up 4 bases; unmatched junction bases: 10. DNA for the CDR3: TGTGCCATCAGCCCTCAACTAGCGGGCTCGTACAATGAGCAGTTCTTC. Protein: CAISPQLAGSYNEQFF.

This clonotype was counted at least ten times. The chain employs TRBV10-3 and TRBJ1-5; 7 bases line up with TRBD1. Trimming removed 0 bases from V and 5 bases from J; junction bases left unmatched: 1. The CDR3 length is 14 residues. CDR1 and CDR2 from the germline V gene are ENHRY and SYGVKD. The CDR3 loop reads CAISESGGDQPQHF. In DNA, the CDR3 is TGTGCCATCAGTGAGTCAGGGGGCGATCAGCCCCAGCATTTT.

The table lists this clonotype with many counts. This chain connects TRBV7-9 to TRBJ2-1; TRBD2 matches 8 bases. Germline CDR1 reads SEHNR; CDR2 reads FQNEAQ (reference sequence). The CDR3 is 19 residues long. The J segment lost 0 bases and the V segment lost 1 base, leaving 11 bases of the junction unmatched. The CDR3 nucleotides read TGTGCCAGCAGCTTAGGCGGCGGGGGGACCTCAAGCTCCTACAATGAGCAGTTCTTC. Translating gives CASSLGGGGTSSSYNEQFF.